This TCR beta chain was recorded in a study of response to subunit inactivated influenza vaccine. Germline V lookup: CDR1 LGHDT, CDR2 YNNKEL (reference sequence). V lost 0 bases and J 2 bases, leaving 8 bases between the germline ends. This CDR3 is built from 14 residues. Via MiXCR, TCRdb re-called the RT-PCR reads, giving one row per CDR3 protein. The table includes about 620,000 distinct CDR3 sequences, roughly 12% detected once. This clonotype was counted between two and nine times. These data were also reused for a study on T cells expressing NK-cell markers. As reported in that work: Researchers built TCR beta cDNA using 5'RACE template switching with UMIs. The use of an anti-gamma-delta TCR antibody, which was added in several experiments, restricted sorting to T cells expressing alpha-beta TCR. A range of about 1.0-7.0% of CD8+ T cells consisted of dominant NKG2C+ clonotypes in about six donors. In four donors, these clonotypes also led the CD3+CD56-NKG2C+ fraction.

The sequences come from PBMCs from blood, collected on the day of vaccination. The chain carries TRBV3-1 and TRBJ2-7; D unclear. The sequence was collected from a man in his fifties or sixties who received an inactivated influenza vaccine. Here the CDR3 DNA reads TGTGCCAGCAGCCAAGAAATCAGCCCCTACGAGCAGTACTTC. This encodes CASSQEISPYEQYF.